The entry below gives a single TCR beta chain sequence along with its context. Antigen specificity is unknown. The ends were cut back, 5 bases at V and 14 bases at J, with 16 bases in the middle. Germline V gives CDR1 MDHEN, CDR2 SYDVKM. There are 12 residues in the CDR3. Both 60 Vbeta primers and 13 Jbeta primers went into the PCR. Assay used: immunoSEQ multiplex PCR; TCRdb lists only in-frame clones, some missing. The data hold about 160,000 clones, with 80% to 85% observed a single time. Each donor was nominally healthy when sampled (though unrecorded immune exposures were likely). These data are taken from a study of cytomegalovirus exposure and HLA in healthy donors. Notes on the study in general: Sequencing artifact likely explains a cluster of highly shared sequence variants. The authors later linked a missense DCLRE1C variant to TCR beta V- and J-gene trimming. Earlier findings revealed that most TCR beta V segments proved productive either about 87% or about 30% of the time.

Material: PBMCs. The clonotype originates from a man aged 18 to 30 in good health and CMV-seronegative. The rearrangement links TRBV28 to TRBJ2-1, with a possible D match to TRBD2 (6 bases). Written as DNA, the CDR3 is TGTGCCAGCAGTCCGCTCGGGGCGGGAAAGTTCTTC. This sequence encodes CASSPLGAGKFF.